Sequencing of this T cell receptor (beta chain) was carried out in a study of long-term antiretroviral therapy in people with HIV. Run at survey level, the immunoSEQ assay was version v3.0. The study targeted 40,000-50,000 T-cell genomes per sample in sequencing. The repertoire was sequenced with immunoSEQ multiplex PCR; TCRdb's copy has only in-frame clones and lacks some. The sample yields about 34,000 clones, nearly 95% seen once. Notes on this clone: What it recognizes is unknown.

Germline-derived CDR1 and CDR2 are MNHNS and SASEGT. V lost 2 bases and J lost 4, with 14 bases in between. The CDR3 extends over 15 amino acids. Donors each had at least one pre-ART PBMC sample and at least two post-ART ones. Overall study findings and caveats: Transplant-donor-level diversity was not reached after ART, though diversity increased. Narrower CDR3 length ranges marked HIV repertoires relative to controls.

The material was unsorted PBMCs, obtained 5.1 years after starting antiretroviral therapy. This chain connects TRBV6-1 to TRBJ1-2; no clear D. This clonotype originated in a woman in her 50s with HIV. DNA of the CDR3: TGTGCCAGCAGTGAACATCCGGGGTCTGCCTATGGCTACACCTTC. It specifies CASSEHPGSAYGYTF.